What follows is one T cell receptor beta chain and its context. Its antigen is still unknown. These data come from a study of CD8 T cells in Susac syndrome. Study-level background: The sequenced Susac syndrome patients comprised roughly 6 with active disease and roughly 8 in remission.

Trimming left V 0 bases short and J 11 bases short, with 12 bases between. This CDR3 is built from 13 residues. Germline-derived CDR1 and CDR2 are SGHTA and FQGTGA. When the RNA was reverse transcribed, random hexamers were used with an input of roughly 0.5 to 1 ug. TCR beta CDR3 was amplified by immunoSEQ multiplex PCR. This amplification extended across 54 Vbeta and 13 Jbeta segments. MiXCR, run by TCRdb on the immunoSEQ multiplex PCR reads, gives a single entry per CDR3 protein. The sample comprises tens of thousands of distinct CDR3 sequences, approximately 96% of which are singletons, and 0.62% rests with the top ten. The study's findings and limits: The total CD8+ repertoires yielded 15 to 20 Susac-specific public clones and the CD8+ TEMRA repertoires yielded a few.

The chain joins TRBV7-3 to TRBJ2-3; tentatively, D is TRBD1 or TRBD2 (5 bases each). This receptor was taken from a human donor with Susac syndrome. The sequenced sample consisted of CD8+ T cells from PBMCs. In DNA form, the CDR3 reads TGTGCCAGCAGCTTAACTCAGGGAGAGAAGCAGTATTTT. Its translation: CASSLTQGEKQYF.